These 23 T cell receptor beta chains originate from one sample sequenced in a study of T cells in Graves' hyperthyroidism and ophthalmopathy. What was amplified from RNA transcripts were TCR beta CDR3 regions. HTBI primers were used for first-round RT-PCR of the TCR CDR3. TCRdb reprocessed the multiplex PCR reads with MiXCR, giving one entry per CDR3 protein. Of around 620,000 distinct CDR3 sequences in the sample, 13% to 15% were seen once. Sequences were obtained from blood. Receptor source: a woman aged 18-29 years with Graves' ophthalmopathy.

This clonotype was seen at least ten times. The J gene is TRBJ1-1, the V gene TRBV18; D remains unclear. Germline V CDR1 and CDR2: KGHSH, LQKENI. This CDR3 has 13 residues. V was cut by 2 bases and J by 1 base, with 5 bases left in between. The DNA for the CDR3 is TGTGCCAGCTCACCAGACCCGAACACTGAAGCTTTCTTT. Protein product: CASSPDPNTEAFF.

The V call is TRBV5-1, the J call TRBJ2-1, with D uncertain. The CDR3 loop spans 16 amino acids. The germline gives CDR1 SGHRS, CDR2 YFSETQ. Trimming pared 4 bases from V and 5 bases from J, leaving 19 bases between. CDR3 loop: CASSQDIVTLHNEQFF. The DNA for the CDR3 is TGCGCCAGCAGCCAAGACATTGTAACACTTCACAATGAGCAGTTCTTC.

This clonotype was seen a few times. This chain links TRBV29-1 with TRBJ2-1, with TRBD2 matching 9 bases. The CDR3 loop spans 20 amino acids. The germline gives CDR1 SQVTM, CDR2 ANQGSEA. Trimming took 3 bases from V and 0 from J; bases not matched to a gene: 18. CDR3 region: CSVDVKVLAGRPSSYNEQFF. CDR3 coding DNA: TGCAGCGTTGATGTAAAAGTACTAGCGGGCCGCCCGAGCTCCTACAATGAGCAGTTCTTC.

This clonotype was seen many times. V is TRBV20-1 and J is TRBJ2-7, with D maybe TRBD2 (5 bases). The germline CDR1 and CDR2 sequences are DFQATT and SNEGSKA (reference sequence). The CDR3 is made up of 13 amino acids. Between the trimmed V and J ends, which lost 6 bases and 2 bases, there was a span of 14 bases. The CDR3 spells CSAASGTPYEQYF. In DNA, the CDR3 is TGCAGTGCCGCCAGCGGAACCCCCTACGAGCAGTACTTC.

This clonotype has a handful of counts. The CDR3 sequence: CASSPASGTTYEQYF. The DNA of the CDR3 is TGTGCCAGCAGCCCAGCTAGCGGAACGACCTACGAGCAGTACTTC. The chain links TRBV9 to TRBJ2-7, with 7 nucleotides matching TRBD2. Germline V lookup: CDR1 SGDLS, CDR2 YYNGEE. The CDR3 covers 15 residues. The V segment lost 4 bases and the J segment 2 bases; nucleotides outside the gene matches: 9.

This clonotype was recorded at least ten times. The gene calls are TRBV5-1 and TRBJ1-1; D uncertain. The CDR3 has 14 amino acids. CDR1 is SGHRS, CDR2 YFSETQ, per germline. V was clipped by 1 base and J by 1 base, with 8 bases between them. CDR3 region: CASSLRAANTEAFF. The CDR3, as DNA: TGCGCCAGCAGCTTGAGGGCGGCGAACACTGAAGCTTTCTTT.

The chain couples TRBV27 to TRBJ2-2; no clear D. The V gene lost 6 bases and the J gene lost 6 bases, with 17 bases spanning the gap. The length of the CDR3 is 15 residues. Germline lookup yields CDR1 MNHEY and CDR2 SMNVEV (reference sequence). In DNA form, the CDR3 reads TGTGCCAGCAGCTCCCTGACCGGAAGACCCGGGGAGCTGTTTTTT. This encodes CASSSLTGRPGELFF.

This clonotype was seen ten or more times. The chain recombines TRBV27 with TRBJ2-1; no clear D. Germline loops: CDR1 MNHEY, CDR2 SMNVEV (reference sequence). Trimming left V 3 bases short and J 9 bases short, with 9 bases between. The CDR3 is 12 amino acids. The CDR3 region has the DNA TGTGCCAGCAGTTTTACCCTCGGTGAGCAGTTCTTC. Amino acid sequence: CASSFTLGEQFF.

This clonotype has at least ten counts. The chain couples TRBV2 to TRBJ1-4, with unresolved D. V lost 6 bases and J 7 bases, leaving 15 bases between the germline ends. Germline V CDR1 and CDR2: SNHLY, FYNNEI. The CDR3 has 14 residues. CDR3 nucleotide sequence: TGTGCCAGCAGGGACGGATCGTGGGGTGAAAAACTGTTTTTT. This encodes CASRDGSWGEKLFF.

This clonotype has at least ten counts. The rearrangement uses TRBV6-5 and TRBJ2-1; 13 nucleotides agree with TRBD2. The V gene end was trimmed by 4 bases and the J gene end by 5 bases; junction bases not matched to a gene: 5. Per the germline V gene, CDR1 is MNHEY and CDR2 is SVGAGI. CDR3 length equals 16 residues. Written as DNA, the CDR3 is TGTGCCAGCAGTTCTCGACTAGCGGGAGGAAACAATGAGCAGTTCTTC. Protein sequence: CASSSRLAGGNNEQFF.

Ten or more counts support this clonotype. The J gene is TRBJ2-5, the V gene TRBV7-9; D may match TRBD1 or TRBD2 (5 bases each). The V gene's germline CDR1 is SEHNR and CDR2 FQNEAQ (reference sequence). The germline V and J ends were trimmed by 6 bases and 3 bases, with 14 bases remaining between them. CDR3 length: 14 amino acids. The CDR3 nucleotides read TGTGCCAGCAGTTCCCGTGGGGGTGAAGAGACCCAGTACTTC. Translating gives CASSSRGGEETQYF.

This clonotype was picked up a small number of times. CDR3 amino acids: CASSLVAGPWTEAFF. DNA for the CDR3: TGTGCCAGCAGCCTTGTTGCAGGGCCGTGGACTGAAGCTTTCTTT. This chain links TRBV4-2 with TRBJ1-1; a weak D match, TRBD1 (5 bases). The CDR3 totals 15 residues. V dropped 4 bases and J dropped 5 bases, with 17 bases sitting between them. Germline CDR1 reads LGHNA; CDR2 reads YNFKEQ.

The chain carries TRBV14 and TRBJ1-6; perhaps TRBD1 as D (5 bases). The V gene's germline CDR1 is SGHDN and CDR2 FVKESK. The CDR3 runs to 16 residues. With 4 bases removed from V and 0 bases from J, the gap between germline ends came to 10 bases. DNA for the CDR3: TGTGCCAGCAGCCCCGACGACAGCTCCTATAATTCACCCCTCCACTTT. It encodes CASSPDDSSYNSPLHF.

This clonotype occurred a few times. V and J are TRBV3-1 and TRBJ2-1; D unclear. Germline values: CDR1 LGHDT, CDR2 YNNKEL (reference sequence). The V end was cut by 3 bases, the J end by 7 bases, with 10 bases between. There are 13 residues in the CDR3. The CDR3: CASSQPTLNEQFF. The CDR3 DNA is TGTGCCAGCAGCCAGCCCACTTTGAATGAGCAGTTCTTC.

The chain is built from TRBV5-5 and TRBJ2-7; tentative D call: TRBD1 (7 bases). V lost 4 bases, J lost 0 bases, and 20 bases lay in between. There are 17 residues in the CDR3. CDR1 and CDR2 (germline): SGHKS, YYEKEE (reference sequence). The CDR3 DNA reads TGTGCCAGCAGCCTAGGGGGCGCGGTAGCGGACTCCTACGAGCAGTACTTC. This codes for CASSLGGAVADSYEQYF.

The sample holds many counts of this clonotype. The V call is TRBV11-3, the J call TRBJ2-1, with D uncertain. The CDR3 extends over 14 amino acids. V was shortened by 0 bases and J by 5 bases, with 8 bases between the two germline ends. Germline V gives CDR1 SGHNT, CDR2 YENEEA. The CDR3 DNA is TGTGCCAGCAGCTTAGATCGACTGGACAATGAGCAGTTCTTC. It encodes CASSLDRLDNEQFF.

The rearrangement joins TRBV2 to TRBJ2-3, with D tentatively TRBD2 (6 bases). CDR1 is SNHLY, CDR2 FYNNEI, per germline. The germline V and J ends were trimmed by 4 bases and 4 bases, with 15 bases remaining between them. This CDR3 contains 15 residues. The CDR3 DNA reads TGTGCCAGCAGTGTGGGGCGGGGCCCGGCAGATACGCAGTATTTT. Translation: CASSVGRGPADTQYF.

V gene TRBV7-9 combines with J gene TRBJ2-1; 7 bases map to TRBD1. Germline V gene lookup returns CDR1 SEHNR and CDR2 FQNEAQ (reference sequence). The CDR3 is 19 residues long. Losses at the gene ends were 1 base for V and 7 bases for J; bases not matched to a gene: 19. The CDR3 reads CASSLVRRLTGPPSNEQFF. The CDR3 bases are TGTGCCAGCAGCTTAGTAAGGCGACTGACAGGGCCCCCTAGTAATGAGCAGTTCTTC.

The chain is built from TRBV28 and TRBJ1-4; 8 bases are a match to TRBD1. The J segment lost 3 bases and the V segment lost 4 bases, leaving 4 bases of the junction unmatched. Germline V gives CDR1 MDHEN, CDR2 SYDVKM. The CDR3 runs 15 residues. Here the CDR3 DNA reads TGTGCCAGCAGTTCGGACAGGGCGCCTAATGAAAAACTGTTTTTT. This sequence encodes CASSSDRAPNEKLFF. The full variable domain, in which reference TRBV28 and TRBJ1-4 provide the parts outside the CDR3, is DVKVTQSSRYLVKRTGEKVFLECVQDMDHENMFWYRQDPGLGLRLIYFSYDVKMKEKGDIPEGYSVSREKKERFSLILESASTNQTSMYLCASSSDRAPNEKLFFGSGTQLSVL.

In its sample, this clonotype was seen many times. The chain recombines TRBV7-2 with TRBJ2-1, with 9 bases matching TRBD1. Germline values: CDR1 SGHTA, CDR2 FQGNSA. The CDR3 is made up of 16 amino acids. The V gene end was trimmed by 5 bases and the J gene end by 1 base; junction bases not matched to a gene: 6. As DNA, the CDR3 is TGTGCCAGCAGCGCGCCGACAGGGGGATCCTACAATGAGCAGTTCTTC. This translates into CASSAPTGGSYNEQFF.

Ten or more counts support this clonotype. The chain is built from TRBV5-1 and TRBJ2-3; a weak D match, TRBD1 (6 bases). The germline V gene encodes CDR1 SGHRS and CDR2 YFSETQ. V lost 6 bases and J lost 1, with 15 bases in between. CDR3 length equals 15 residues. CDR3 residues: CASNSGVQRTDTQYF. CDR3 sequence (DNA): TGCGCCAGCAACTCAGGGGTCCAACGCACAGATACGCAGTATTTT.

This chain joins TRBV4-1 and TRBJ2-1, with D perhaps matching TRBD1 (6 bases). The CDR3 spans 17 residues. The germline V gene encodes CDR1 MGHRA and CDR2 YSYEKL. Trimming took 4 bases from V and 0 from J, leaving 16 bases between them. Here the CDR3 DNA reads TGCGCCAGCAGCCTACCACGACAGGACCTCTCCTACAATGAGCAGTTCTTC. This gives the protein CASSLPRQDLSYNEQFF.

This clonotype was picked up one time. The chain has TRBV9 and TRBJ2-1; a weak D match, TRBD2 (5 bases). This CDR3 spans 16 amino acids. The germline V and J ends were trimmed by 1 base and 4 bases, with 15 bases remaining between them. Germline loops: CDR1 SGDLS, CDR2 YYNGEE. As DNA, the CDR3 is TGTGCCAGCAGCGTAAAGTATAGCAGGACTTACAATGAGCAGTTCTTC. Encoded protein: CASSVKYSRTYNEQFF.